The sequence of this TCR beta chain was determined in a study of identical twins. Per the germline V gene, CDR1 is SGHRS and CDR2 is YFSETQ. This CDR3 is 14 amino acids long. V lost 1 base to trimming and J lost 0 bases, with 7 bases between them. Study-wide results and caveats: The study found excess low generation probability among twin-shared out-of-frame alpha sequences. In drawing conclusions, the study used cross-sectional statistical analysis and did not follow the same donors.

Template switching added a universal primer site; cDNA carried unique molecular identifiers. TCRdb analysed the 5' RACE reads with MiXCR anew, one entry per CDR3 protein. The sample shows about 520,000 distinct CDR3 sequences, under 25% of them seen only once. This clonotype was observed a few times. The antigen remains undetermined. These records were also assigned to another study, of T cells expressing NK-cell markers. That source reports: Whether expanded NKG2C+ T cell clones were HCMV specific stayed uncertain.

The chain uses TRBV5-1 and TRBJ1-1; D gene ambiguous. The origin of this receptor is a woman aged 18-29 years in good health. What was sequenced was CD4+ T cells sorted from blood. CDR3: CASSLRALNTEAFF. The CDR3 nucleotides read TGCGCCAGCAGCTTGCGGGCCCTGAACACTGAAGCTTTCTTT.